Each of the 25 T cell receptor beta chains below was sequenced from the same sample in a study of T cell clonality in common variable immunodeficiency. General study findings and limits: Fewer deletions and N-nucleotide insertions were reportedly seen in common variable immunodeficiency TCR beta sequences.

Their specific antigens are unknown. Sequencing was performed with immunoSEQ multiplex PCR; in TCRdb, only in-frame clones are kept and a portion is missing. The sample has about 12,000 clones, none seen only once. Sequenced input: peripheral blood mononuclear cells. These receptors all come from a human donor with common variable immunodeficiency.

This clone showed up just a few times. Read data end 3 residues before the CDR3 end; the end is taken from the germline J gene. V gene TRBV18 combines with J gene TRBJ2-1, with 7 bases identical to TRBD2. V shed 3 bases and J 3 bases; nucleotides not matched to a gene: 8. Per the germline V gene, CDR1 is KGHSH and CDR2 is LQKENI. The CDR3 is 16 residues long. CDR3 bases read: TGTGCCAGCTCACCCCTAGAAGCGGGGTTCTACAATGAG. Translated, it gives CASSPLEAGFYNE. In full, the CDR3 reads CASSPLEAGFYNEQFF.

There are a few counts of this clone. Coverage ceases 3 residues before the CDR3 finishes, and the germline J gene fills in the end. V and J are TRBV29-1 and TRBJ2-7; TRBD1 matches 9 bases. The germline CDR1 and CDR2 sequences are SQVTM and ANQGSEA. With 3 bases clipped from V and 2 bases from J, the junction kept 5 bases outside the gene matches. There are 14 residues in the CDR3. The CDR3 bases that were read are TGCAGCGTTGATACGGACAGGGGACCCTACGAG. It is translated as CSVDTDRGPYE. The full CDR3 sequence reads CSVDTDRGPYEQYF.

With regard to this clone: The read finishes 3 residues shy of the CDR3 end, and the germline J gene is used to complete it. V is TRBV2 and J is TRBJ2-3, with 10 bases matching TRBD2. The CDR3 is 18 amino acids. The germline gives CDR1 SNHLY, CDR2 FYNNEI. Germline trimming cut 5 bases from V and 4 bases from J; bases unmatched to any gene: 15. The sequenced CDR3 bases are TGTGCCAGCAGTTTGTCTAGCGGGGGCTCACGAATCCCAGATACG. As protein: CASSLSSGGSRIPDT. The full-length CDR3 reads as CASSLSSGGSRIPDTQYF.

This clone showed up many times. The CDR3 extends 3 residues past the end of the read, so its final part is completed from the germline J gene. The rearrangement uses TRBV7-6 and TRBJ1-1; 8 positions match TRBD1. Unmatched junction bases numbered 2, after V lost 1 base and J lost 1 base. Germline V gene sequence: CDR1 SGHVS, CDR2 FNYEAQ. The CDR3 is 15 residues long. CDR3 residues: CASSLGQGANTEAFF. CDR3 DNA, as far as it was read: TGTGCCAGCAGCTTAGGGCAGGGGGCGAACACTGAA.

This clone was counted only a few times. Coverage ceases 3 residues before the CDR3 finishes, and the germline J gene fills in the end. V gene TRBV7-2 combines with J gene TRBJ2-5; 7 bases match TRBD2. V gave up 7 bases and J gave up 5 bases; unmatched junction bases: 10. CDR3 size: 14 residues. The V gene's germline CDR1 is SGHTA and CDR2 FQGNSA. The CDR3 loop reads CASNLGGGGETQYF. The sequenced CDR3 bases are TGTGCCAGCAACCTAGGCGGGGGAGGGGAGACC.

As concerns this clone: Read data end 3 residues before the CDR3 end; the end is taken from the germline J gene. The chain is built from TRBV7-9 and TRBJ2-1, with D perhaps TRBD2 (6 bases). The CDR3 spans 15 residues. Germline-derived CDR1 and CDR2 are SEHNR and FQNEAQ (reference sequence). Trimming took 2 bases from V and 2 from J, leaving 10 bases between them. The CDR3 reads CASSLLGGPYNEQFF. CDR3 DNA, as far as it was read: TGTGCCAGCAGCTTACTGGGGGGTCCCTACAATGAG.

There are a few counts of this clone. The sequence runs out 3 residues before the end of the CDR3; the remainder is reconstructed from the germline J gene. V and J are TRBV20-1 and TRBJ2-7; weak D call: TRBD1 (6 bases). The CDR3 is made up of 14 amino acids. The germline gives CDR1 DFQATT, CDR2 SNEGSKA (reference sequence). The V end lost 2 bases, the J end lost 3 bases, and 14 bases lay between the germline ends. Incomplete CDR3 DNA: TGCAGTGCTAGATCGCCAGGGACAATCTACGAG. It is translated as CSARSPGTIYE. The complete CDR3 sequence is CSARSPGTIYEQYF.

With respect to this clone: Read data end 3 residues before the CDR3 end; the end is taken from the germline J gene. The chain links TRBV2 to TRBJ2-3, with 9 bases fitting TRBD2. The germline gives CDR1 SNHLY, CDR2 FYNNEI. The CDR3 sequence is 15 residues long. The ends lost 8 bases at V and 2 bases at J; junction bases unmatched: 8. The part of the CDR3 DNA that was read is TGTGCCAGCGGGGGTGCGGGGGGGCCCACAGATACG. It is translated as CASGGAGGPTDT. The complete CDR3 sequence is CASGGAGGPTDTQYF.

This clone has only a few counts. The read finishes 3 residues shy of the CDR3 end, and the germline J gene is used to complete it. This chain joins TRBV18 and TRBJ1-2; D uncertain. The CDR3 is 14 amino acids. Germline CDR1 and CDR2: KGHSH and LQKENI. Trimming stripped 2 bases from V and 0 bases from J, with 7 bases between. Incomplete CDR3 DNA: TGTGCCAGCTCACCAGGGCAGGCTAACTATGGC. Translating it yields CASSPGQANYG. The whole CDR3 protein reads CASSPGQANYGYTF.

About this clone itself: Coverage ceases 3 residues before the CDR3 finishes, and the germline J gene fills in the end. This rearrangement joins TRBV6-2 or TRBV6-3 to TRBJ2-3; D is possibly TRBD1 (5 bases). The germline V gene encodes CDR1 MNHEY and CDR2 SVGEGT. V lost 0 bases and J lost 6, with 19 bases in between. This CDR3 region has 17 residues. CDR3 in amino acids: CASSYSTASQWADTQYF. The sequenced part of the CDR3 DNA is TGTGCCAGCAGTTACTCGACAGCGTCACAGTGGGCCGATACG.

This clone was picked up a small number of times. The missing CDR3 end, 3 residues past where the read stops, is filled in from the germline J gene. This chain links TRBV11-2 with TRBJ2-1; possible D gene TRBD2, 6 bases. CDR1 and CDR2 (germline): SGHAT, FQNNGV. This CDR3 is 14 amino acids long. V lost 10 bases, J lost 7 bases, and 20 bases lay in between. The part of the CDR3 DNA that was read is TGTGCCATCACCCGAGGAGGGCCTGGGAATGAG. Its protein is CAITRGGPGNE. The whole CDR3 protein reads CAITRGGPGNEQFF. Looking up the rest from reference TRBV11-2 and TRBJ2-1 gives the full variable domain: EAGVAQSPRYKIIEKRQSVAFWCNPISGHATLYWYQQILGQGPKLLIQFQNNGVVDDSQLPKDRFSAERLKGVDSTLKIQPAKLEDSAVYLCAITRGGPGNEQFFGPGTRLTVL.

As to this clone: Read sequence stops 3 residues before the CDR3 end, and the germline J gene provides the missing end. The chain employs TRBV6-2 or TRBV6-3 and TRBJ2-5, with D possibly matching TRBD1 (6 bases). V dropped 6 bases and J dropped 5 bases, with 22 bases sitting between them. CDR1 and CDR2 (germline): MNHEY, SVGEGT. The CDR3 spans 16 residues. The part of the CDR3 DNA that was read is TGTGCCAGCAGATTCCGGGACATCCGCCGCCGGGAGACC. Its translation is CASRFRDIRRRET. The CDR3 as a whole reads CASRFRDIRRRETQYF.

This clone was seen a few times. The read ends 3 residues shy of where the CDR3 ends; the end is completed using the germline J gene. The gene calls are TRBV7-9 and TRBJ1-1, with 8 nucleotides matching TRBD1. In germline, CDR1 is SEHNR, CDR2 FQNEAQ (reference sequence). The CDR3 runs 14 residues. V shed 6 bases, J shed 4 bases, and the junction held 7 bases outside the gene matches. The CDR3 DNA, read in part, is TGTGCCAGCAGTTATGACAGGGGTAGCACTGAA. Protein: CASSYDRGSTE. Given in full, the CDR3 is CASSYDRGSTEAFF.

This chain's CDR3 is CSVEPYPGGYTDTQYF. The part of the CDR3 DNA that was read is TGCAGCGTTGAACCCTACCCCGGGGGGTACACAGATACG. The rearrangement links TRBV29-1 to TRBJ2-3; 7 positions match TRBD2. The sequence runs out 3 residues before the end of the CDR3; the remainder is reconstructed from the germline J gene. V trimming: 2 bases; J trimming: 2 bases; junction bases outside the gene matches: 10. Germline assignment: CDR1 SQVTM and CDR2 ANQGSEA. The CDR3 loop spans 16 amino acids.

For this clone: The observed sequence ends 3 residues before the CDR3 terminus, with the missing tail filled in from the germline J gene. This chain connects TRBV7-2 to TRBJ1-2; D possibly corresponds to TRBD1 (5 bases). The CDR3 runs 15 residues. Trimming stripped 4 bases from V and 4 bases from J, with 16 bases between. The germline CDR1 and CDR2 sequences are SGHTA and FQGNSA. The CDR3: CASSSHLAGGYGYTF. The CDR3 DNA, read in part, is TGTGCCAGCAGCTCTCATCTCGCCGGGGGCTATGGC.

This clone came up a few times. The sequenced fragment ends 3 residues before the CDR3 boundary, so the rest is inferred from the germline J gene. The chain combines TRBV7-2 with TRBJ2-7; TRBD2 agrees at 9 bases. The J segment lost 3 bases and the V segment lost 11 bases, leaving 8 bases of the junction unmatched. CDR1 SGHTA and CDR2 FQGNSA come from the germline V gene. The CDR3 is 13 residues long. CDR3 loop: CAGGIAGDYEQYF. The part of the CDR3 DNA that was read is TGTGCCGGGGGTATAGCGGGGGACTACGAG.

Turning to this clone: From the germline J gene comes the end of the CDR3, since the read stops 3 residues before it. This chain uses TRBV19 with TRBJ1-2; 8 positions agree with TRBD1. Per the germline V gene, CDR1 is LNHDA and CDR2 is SQIVND (reference sequence). This CDR3 has 12 residues. V shed 9 bases, J shed 4 bases, and the junction held 4 bases outside the gene matches. CDR3 residues: CASAGGRYGYTF. The sequenced part of the CDR3 DNA is TGTGCCAGCGCAGGGGGCCGCTATGGC.

There are a few counts of this clone. The read halts 3 residues ahead of the CDR3 end, with the missing end drawn from the germline J gene. The chain recombines TRBV5-1 with TRBJ1-2; 7 bases match TRBD1. The CDR3 is 15 residues long. The junction had 6 bases not matched to a gene; V was cut back by 0 bases and J by 4 bases. Germline-derived CDR1 and CDR2 are SGHRS and YFSETQ. Partial CDR3 DNA: TGCGCCAGCAGCTTGGGAGGGGGCGGTGGCTATGGC. Encoded protein: CASSLGGGGGYG. The entire CDR3 reads CASSLGGGGGYGYTF. Combining the CDR3 with reference TRBV5-1 and TRBJ1-2 gives the whole variable domain KAGVTQTPRYLIKTRGQQVTLSCSPISGHRSVSWYQQTPGQGLQFLFEYFSETQRNKGNFPGRFSGRQFSNSRSEMNVSTLELGDSALYLCASSLGGGGGYGYTFGSGTRLTVV.

Comment on this clone: Coverage ceases 3 residues before the CDR3 finishes, and the germline J gene fills in the end. The chain combines TRBV2 with TRBJ2-5; 11 bases fit TRBD2. V was pared by 5 bases and J by 5 bases, with 4 bases of the junction left unmatched. CDR3 size: 14 residues. The germline V gene has CDR1 SNHLY and CDR2 FYNNEI. The DNA read from the CDR3 is TGTGCCAGCAGTAGACGGACTAGCGGGGAGACC. This codes for CASSRRTSGET. In full, the CDR3 reads CASSRRTSGETQYF.

A remark on this clone: The read falls 3 residues short of the CDR3 end, and the missing part is taken from the germline J gene. This chain connects TRBV5-6 to TRBJ2-5, with D uncertain. The germline V and J ends were trimmed by 2 bases and 0 bases, with 11 bases remaining between them. This CDR3 is 15 amino acids long. Germline V gene sequence: CDR1 SGHDT, CDR2 YYEEEE. Here the CDR3 reads CASSLTTKYQETQYF. CDR3 DNA (partial): TGTGCCAGCAGCTTAACAACTAAGTACCAAGAGACC.

This clone was recorded a few times. From the germline J gene comes the end of the CDR3, since the read stops 3 residues before it. The rearrangement links TRBV2 to TRBJ2-7; D gene unclear. The ends were cut back, 4 bases at V and 1 base at J, with 8 bases in the middle. Germline loops: CDR1 SNHLY, CDR2 FYNNEI. The CDR3 has 13 amino acids. CDR3: CASSVERSYEQYF. The sequenced CDR3 bases are TGTGCCAGCAGTGTTGAACGGTCCTACGAG.

Incomplete CDR3 DNA: TGTGCCAGCAGTGAGGGCCTCTCTGGGGCCAACGTC. Protein: CASSEGLSGANV. The full CDR3 protein is CASSEGLSGANVLTF. The rearrangement uses TRBV6-4 and TRBJ2-6; D unresolved. The CDR3 end falls 3 residues outside the read, so it is completed with the germline J gene. Germline-derived CDR1 and CDR2 are MRHNA and SNTAGT. The V end was cut by 3 bases, the J end by 0 bases, with 6 bases between. The CDR3 covers 15 residues.

This clone was seen a handful of times. The DNA ends 3 residues before the CDR3 does, and the rest of the CDR3 is filled in from the germline J gene. This chain uses TRBV7-9 with TRBJ2-5; D could derive from TRBD1 or TRBD2 (5 bases each). V gave up 0 bases and J gave up 5 bases, with 10 bases separating them. Germline V CDR1 and CDR2: SEHNR, FQNEAQ (reference sequence). CDR3 length: 14 residues. The CDR3 loop is CASSLALRGETQYF. The part of the CDR3 DNA that was read is TGTGCCAGCAGCTTAGCATTGAGGGGTGAGACC.

Note on this clone: The CDR3 end lies 3 residues beyond the end of the read and is filled in from the germline J gene. The rearrangement uses TRBV7-9 and TRBJ2-7; unclear D gene. CDR3 size: 14 residues. Germline V gene lookup returns CDR1 SEHNR and CDR2 FQNEAQ (reference sequence). Trimming pared 2 bases from V and 5 bases from J, leaving 13 bases between. CDR3 region: CASSLINLFHEQYF. The covered CDR3 bases are TGTGCCAGCAGCTTAATTAATTTATTCCACGAG.

For this clone: The read ends 3 residues shy of where the CDR3 ends; the end is completed using the germline J gene. The rearrangement links TRBV30 to TRBJ2-7; D may be TRBD1 (5 bases). Deletions cut 4 bases from V and 0 bases from J, with 19 bases between. Germline V gene data show CDR1 as GTSNPN and CDR2 as SVGIG (reference sequence). The CDR3 has 16 residues. CDR3 bases read: TGTGCCTGGACCCCGATCTCCAGGACAAGCTCCTACGAG. Translating gives CAWTPISRTSSYE. The full CDR3 sequence reads CAWTPISRTSSYEQYF.